The 9 T cell receptor beta chains reported below all come from one sample, sequenced in a study of blood T cell repertoires in COVID-19. Sequencing used immunoSEQ multiplex PCR; TCRdb keeps in-frame clones, though not all of them. The sample includes 230,000 or so clones, around four fifths seen only once; the top ten take about 20%. Sequenced input: peripheral blood. These receptors originate from a man younger than 45 with active or convalescent COVID-19.

The chain employs TRBV28 and TRBJ2-1; the match to TRBD2 covers 9 bases. The CDR3 length is 15 residues. Losses at the gene ends were 8 bases for V and 2 bases for J; bases not matched to a gene: 7. Germline V gene lookup returns CDR1 MDHEN and CDR2 SYDVKM. CDR3 coding DNA: TGTGCCAGCGGCGAAGCGGGGGGCCCCTACAATGAGCAGTTCTTC. This gives the protein CASGEAGGPYNEQFF.

This clone has a handful of counts. The chain has TRBV14 and TRBJ1-1; D possibly corresponds to TRBD1 (5 bases). Germline V gives CDR1 SGHDN, CDR2 FVKESK. V gave up 1 base and J gave up 1 base, with 10 bases separating them. This CDR3 is 15 amino acids long. This CDR3 is CASSQGGTGNTEAFF. The CDR3 DNA follows: TGTGCCAGCAGCCAAGGGGGGACTGGGAACACTGAAGCTTTCTTT.

V gene TRBV15 combines with J gene TRBJ2-1; D might be TRBD2 (5 bases). Germline values: CDR1 LNHNV, CDR2 YYDKDF (reference sequence). This CDR3 comprises 14 residues. V lost 3 bases and J lost 2, with 8 bases in between. CDR3 DNA sequence: TGTGCCACCAGCAGGCCCGGGACCTACAATGAGCAGTTCTTC. It encodes CATSRPGTYNEQFF.

For the CDR3, the DNA is TGCGCCAGCAGCCCAGGGCGGGGATCATATGGAGAAAAACTGTTTTTT. Its protein product is CASSPGRGSYGEKLFF. The gene calls are TRBV4-3 and TRBJ1-4; a possible D gene is TRBD1 (5 bases). CDR3 size: 16 residues. V lost 4 bases and J lost 8, with 20 bases in between. CDR1 is LGHNA, CDR2 YSLEER, per germline.

The gene calls are TRBV12-3 or TRBV12-4 and TRBJ2-3; D unresolved. The CDR3 spans 12 residues. Trimming shortened V by 3 bases and J by 6 bases, and 7 bases separated the two germline ends. CDR3: CASSLSWDTQYF. DNA for the CDR3: TGTGCCAGCAGTTTGAGTTGGGATACGCAGTATTTT.

The chain uses TRBV9 and TRBJ1-2, with D maybe TRBD1 (6 bases). In germline, CDR1 is SGDLS, CDR2 YYNGEE. The CDR3 has 15 residues. The ends were cut back, 4 bases at V and 5 bases at J, with 18 bases in the middle. Here the CDR3 DNA reads TGTGCCAGCAGCCGAACTTTGGACAGCGGATATGGCTACACCTTC. It encodes CASSRTLDSGYGYTF.

This clone was seen more than once but under ten times. This chain uses TRBV2 with TRBJ1-1; D is unresolved. V lost 4 bases and J lost 5, with 14 bases in between. CDR3 length equals 14 residues. Germline CDR1 reads SNHLY; CDR2 reads FYNNEI. The CDR3 nucleotides read TGTGCCAGCAGTGTGGGCCCCTTCTCGACTGAAGCTTTCTTT. Translating gives CASSVGPFSTEAFF.

The chain couples TRBV5-1 to TRBJ2-7, with a tentative D call TRBD1 (5 bases). From germline, CDR1 is SGHRS and CDR2 YFSETQ. The germline V and J ends were trimmed by 0 bases and 2 bases, with 15 bases remaining between them. The CDR3 extends over 16 amino acids. The CDR3 DNA reads TGCGCCAGCAGCTTGGCCGCAGGGTCCTCAGCCTACGAGCAGTACTTC. Protein: CASSLAAGSSAYEQYF.

This chain uses TRBV7-2 with TRBJ2-3, with unresolved D. V lost 5 bases and J 4 bases, leaving 13 bases between the germline ends. The germline V gene has CDR1 SGHTA and CDR2 FQGNSA. The CDR3 has 14 residues. The CDR3 spells CASSQNAVADTQYF. CDR3 bases: TGTGCCAGCAGCCAGAACGCGGTGGCAGATACGCAGTATTTT.